These T cell receptor beta chains were read from a single sample in a study of cytomegalovirus exposure and HLA in healthy donors. Using immunoSEQ multiplex PCR, the repertoire was profiled, and TCRdb retains in-frame clones only, with some absent. Of hundreds of thousands of clones detected, 70% to 90% appear once; the ten largest clones hold 0.83%. Material for sequencing was PBMCs. Receptors were obtained from a woman in her late teens or twenties in good health and CMV-seronegative. Each CDR3 is given with its conserved first and last residue. Fields, in order: V gene, D gene, clone size, J gene, CDR3 DNA, CDR3 protein. D genes are given only for firm matches. Clone size is stated in some rows and not others, as once, few, many or a class when expanded.

v_gene: TRBV5-6
d_gene: -
abundance: -
j_gene: TRBJ1-1
CDR3nt: TGTGCCAGCAGCTTGGTAGTGGAGACTGAAGCTTTCTTT
CDR3aa: CASSLVVETEAFF

v_gene: TRBV7-6
d_gene: -
abundance: -
j_gene: TRBJ2-7
CDR3nt: TGTGCCAGCAGCTTAAGGGCGGGAACCTACGAGCAGTACTTC
CDR3aa: CASSLRAGTYEQYF

v_gene: TRBV2
d_gene: -
abundance: few
j_gene: TRBJ1-2
CDR3nt: TGTGCCAGCAGCCCTTGGGAGCGGTATGGCTACACCTTC
CDR3aa: CASSPWERYGYTF

v_gene: TRBV7-9
d_gene: TRBD2
abundance: -
j_gene: TRBJ2-1
CDR3nt: TGTGCCAGCAGCCTACCCGGCGGGAGGTCCAATGAGCAGTTCTTC
CDR3aa: CASSLPGGRSNEQFF

v_gene: TRBV27
d_gene: -
abundance: -
j_gene: TRBJ2-5
CDR3nt: TGTGCCAGCAGTCCAGACAGAAGGGAGACCCAGTACTTC
CDR3aa: CASSPDRRETQYF

v_gene: TRBV6-5
d_gene: -
abundance: -
j_gene: TRBJ2-1
CDR3nt: TGTGCCAGCAGTTCCCAGGTGACCGAGCAGTTCTTC
CDR3aa: CASSSQVTEQFF

v_gene: TRBV11-2
d_gene: TRBD1
abundance: -
j_gene: TRBJ2-7
CDR3nt: TGTGCCAGCAGCTTAGATTGGGGGACAGGGGGCGCCGAGCAGTACTTC
CDR3aa: CASSLDWGTGGAEQYF

v_gene: TRBV5-1
d_gene: TRBD2
abundance: -
j_gene: TRBJ2-3
CDR3nt: TGCGCCAGCAGCCCCCCGGGACTAGCGGGACGCACAGATACGCAGTATTTT
CDR3aa: CASSPPGLAGRTDTQYF

v_gene: TRBV7-9
d_gene: TRBD2
abundance: -
j_gene: TRBJ2-7
CDR3nt: TGTGCCAGCACCCGGGCCGGTAGCGGGTCGGAGCAGTACTTC
CDR3aa: CASTRAGSGSEQYF

v_gene: TRBV28
d_gene: -
abundance: -
j_gene: TRBJ2-7
CDR3nt: TGTGCCAGCAGTTTTGATCTCCAGGGGCTGTCCTACGAGCAGTACTTC
CDR3aa: CASSFDLQGLSYEQYF